The table lists the clone carrying this TCR beta chain with a few counts. Antigen: not known. This sample is drawn from a study of T-cell reconstitution after alpha-beta-depleted transplantation in children. Whole-study findings and limits: Several patients had high TCRbeta diversity at day 60; it came from surviving recipient T cells and thymic progenitors. Where alpha-beta T cells came from about two months after transplant was reportedly several hundred expanded graft clones. A year post-transplant, T-cell counts and diversity derived mostly from newly produced T cells.

J gave up 4 bases and V 0 bases, and 8 bases lay outside the gene matches. The CDR3 consists of 17 residues. Germline CDR1 reads LGHNA; CDR2 reads YSLEER. The library targeted TCRbeta and was prepared with unique molecular identifiers. TCRdb used MiXCR to reprocess the PCR reads, holding one entry per CDR3 protein. Of some 550,000 distinct CDR3 sequences in the sample, approximately 22% were seen once. The receptor's source is a boy in the first two years of life who had a stem cell transplant for acute myeloid leukemia, so the T cells may come from the graft donor. This specimen consisted of PBMCs, mostly from graft donor cells, obtained 360 days after TCRalphabeta/CD19-depleted stem cell transplant. This rearrangement joins TRBV4-3 to TRBJ2-1, with 8 bases fitting TRBD1. The CDR3 DNA reads as TGCGCCAGCAGCCAAGACGGGGCGACAGGGGCTTACAATGAGCAGTTCTTC. Its protein product is CASSQDGATGAYNEQFF.